This passage covers 21 T cell receptor beta chains from one sample sequenced in a study of T cells in Graves' hyperthyroidism and ophthalmopathy. The CDR3 regions of TCR beta were amplified from RNA transcripts. The HTBI primer set was used in a first-round RT-PCR of the TCR CDR3. TCRdb called the multiplex PCR reads again in MiXCR, with one record for every CDR3 protein. Altogether about 300,000 distinct CDR3 sequences are present, roughly 19% being singletons, with the ten largest covering approximately 37%. Specimen: blood. These receptors originate from a middle-aged man with Graves' ophthalmopathy.

In this sample, this clonotype turned up many times. The V gene is TRBV7-3, the J gene TRBJ2-1, with 9 bases fitting TRBD1. The CDR3 runs 14 residues. CDR1 and CDR2 (germline): SGHTA, FQGTGA. V lost 0 bases and J lost 9; bases outside the gene matches: 3. The CDR3 bases are TGTGCCAGCAGCTTAACGGGACAGGGAGGTGAGCAGTTCTTC. Translating it yields CASSLTGQGGEQFF.

This clonotype has a count of ten or more. This sequence joins TRBV27 and TRBJ1-1; 11 bases fit TRBD1. Germline CDR1 is MNHEY and CDR2 is SMNVEV (reference sequence). This CDR3 comprises 17 residues. With 10 bases clipped from V and 1 base from J, the junction kept 14 bases outside the gene matches. CDR3 bases: TGTGCCACCCCCAAAGGTCTGGGACAGGGGGGGAACACTGAAGCTTTCTTT. As protein: CATPKGLGQGGNTEAFF.

The chain joins TRBV13 to TRBJ2-6, with 7 bases lining up with TRBD1. The CDR3 runs to 15 residues. CDR1 is PRHDT and CDR2 is FYEKMQ in the germline V gene (reference sequence). Trimming at V came to 2 bases and at J to 4 bases, leaving 2 bases not matched to a gene. In nucleotides, the CDR3 is TGTGCCAGCAGCTTAAACAGGGGAGGGGCCAACGTCCTGACTTTC. This gives the protein CASSLNRGGANVLTF.

In this sample, this clonotype turned up many times. The rearrangement joins TRBV6-2 or TRBV6-3 to TRBJ2-1; D unresolved. CDR1 MNHEY and CDR2 SVGEGT come from the germline V gene. Trimming left V 0 bases short and J 7 bases short, with 4 bases between. CDR3 length equals 12 residues. The CDR3 sequence: CASSYSGNEQFF. CDR3 DNA: TGTGCCAGCAGTTACTCCGGGAATGAGCAGTTCTTC.

Many counts were recorded for this clonotype. The chain links TRBV28 to TRBJ2-1, with 11 bases that match TRBD2. CDR1 and CDR2 from the germline V gene are MDHEN and SYDVKM. The V and J ends lost 2 bases and 3 bases, in that order; junction bases with no gene match: 12. The CDR3 contains 19 residues. The CDR3: CASSLGMVSGRARYNEQFF. CDR3 nucleotides: TGTGCCAGCAGTTTAGGGATGGTTAGCGGGAGGGCCCGCTACAATGAGCAGTTCTTC.

V usage is TRBV5-1 and J usage is TRBJ1-2; D gene unclear. CDR1 and CDR2 from the germline V gene are SGHRS and YFSETQ. V was trimmed by 4 bases and J by 0 bases, leaving 10 bases between them. This CDR3 spans 14 amino acids. CDR3 sequence reads: CASSPGGTNYGYTF. DNA for the CDR3: TGCGCCAGCAGCCCTGGCGGGACTAACTATGGCTACACCTTC.

The chain is built from TRBV20-1 and TRBJ2-3; D gene uncertain. The V end lost 4 bases, the J end lost 1 base, and 9 bases lay between the germline ends. Germline V gene data show CDR1 as DFQATT and CDR2 as SNEGSKA (reference sequence). This CDR3 has 13 residues. The CDR3 loop is CSANPSGTDTQYF. CDR3 coding DNA: TGCAGTGCTAATCCTTCGGGCACAGATACGCAGTATTTT.

The gene calls are TRBV5-1 and TRBJ2-1, with D perhaps given as TRBD1 or TRBD2 (6 bases each). Per germline, CDR1 SGHRS and CDR2 YFSETQ. This CDR3 is 15 amino acids long. V gave up 0 bases and J gave up 6 bases, with 13 bases separating them. CDR3 DNA: TGCGCCAGCAGCTTGGGGGGGGCAGGGCGCAATGAGCAGTTCTTC. Translated, it gives CASSLGGAGRNEQFF.

The chain joins TRBV13 to TRBJ2-7, with 11 positions matching TRBD1. The CDR3 totals 15 residues. Per germline, CDR1 PRHDT and CDR2 FYEKMQ (reference sequence). V dropped 3 bases and J dropped 3; count of bases not matched to a gene: 4. CDR3 residues: CASSFWTGGRYEQYF. The CDR3 DNA follows: TGTGCCAGCAGCTTTTGGACAGGGGGCCGCTACGAGCAGTACTTC.

The gene calls are TRBV5-8 and TRBJ2-5, with D possibly matching TRBD1 (5 bases). CDR1 is SGHTS, CDR2 YDEGEE, per germline. Trimming took off 0 bases at V and 3 bases at J, with 12 bases between the two ends. The CDR3 is 15 amino acids. For the CDR3, the DNA is TGTGCCAGCAGCTTGGGGGTCGCAGGGAAAGAGACCCAGTACTTC. It is translated as CASSLGVAGKETQYF.

This clonotype was picked up a small number of times. The V and J genes are TRBV9 and TRBJ2-6; 7 positions agree with TRBD1. The CDR3 contains 18 residues. Trimming removed 0 bases from V and 0 bases from J; junction bases left unmatched: 6. Germline loops: CDR1 SGDLS, CDR2 YYNGEE. Here the CDR3 DNA reads TGTGCCAGCAGCGTAGAAGGGGGCCCGATCTCTGGGGCCAACGTCCTGACTTTC. This gives the protein CASSVEGGPISGANVLTF.

The gene calls are TRBV12-3 or TRBV12-4 and TRBJ2-7, with 13 positions matching TRBD2. Trimming at V came to 5 bases and at J to 0 bases, leaving 7 bases not matched to a gene. The length of the CDR3 is 17 residues. CDR3 nucleotide sequence: TGTGCCAGCAGTCCCGGGACTAGCGGGACGAACTCCTACGAGCAGTACTTC. Translation: CASSPGTSGTNSYEQYF.

The genes are TRBV4-2 and TRBJ2-1, with D possibly TRBD2 on 6 matching bases. Trimming cost V 0 bases and J 0 bases, with 12 bases left between them. The CDR3 covers 17 residues. Germline V gene lookup returns CDR1 LGHNA and CDR2 YNFKEQ. The CDR3 DNA reads as TGTGCCAGCAGCCAAGAAGGGTGGGAGGCCTCCTACAATGAGCAGTTCTTC. Protein: CASSQEGWEASYNEQFF.

At least ten counts were recorded for this clonotype. This rearrangement joins TRBV20-1 to TRBJ1-5; D remains ambiguous. Trimming took 7 bases from V and 0 from J, leaving 13 bases between them. This CDR3 contains 14 residues. Germline V gene data show CDR1 as DFQATT and CDR2 as SNEGSKA (reference sequence). Written as DNA, the CDR3 is TGCAGTGGATCGGGCTCAGGTAGCAATCAGCCCCAGCATTTT. Its protein is CSGSGSGSNQPQHF.

The rearrangement links TRBV10-2 to TRBJ1-5; TRBD1 agrees at 8 bases. Germline CDR1 WSHSY, CDR2 SAAADI. The CDR3 is 17 residues long. Trimming at V came to 2 bases and at J to 0 bases, leaving 6 bases not matched to a gene. The CDR3: CASSEPRTGTSNQPQHF. CDR3 bases: TGCGCCAGCAGTGAGCCCCGGACAGGGACTAGCAATCAGCCCCAGCATTTT.

This chain connects TRBV14 to TRBJ2-7, with TRBD1 matching over 9 bases. Germline loops: CDR1 SGHDN, CDR2 FVKESK. This CDR3 is built from 15 residues. Trimming at V came to 0 bases and at J to 7 bases, leaving 7 bases not matched to a gene. CDR3 region: CASSQDHRGRKEQYF. DNA of the CDR3: TGTGCCAGCAGCCAAGATCACAGGGGGCGAAAGGAGCAGTACTTC. The full variable domain, rest sourced from reference TRBV14 and TRBJ2-7, is EAGVTQFPSHSVIEKGQTVTLRCDPISGHDNLYWYRRVMGKEIKFLLHFVKESKQDESGMPNNRFLAERTGGTYSTLKVQPAELEDSGVYFCASSQDHRGRKEQYFGPGTRLTVT.

This chain uses TRBV4-1 with TRBJ2-3; TRBD2 agrees at 11 bases. V lost 4 bases, J lost 4 bases, and 10 bases stayed unmatched. This CDR3 has 17 amino acids. The V gene's germline CDR1 is MGHRA and CDR2 YSYEKL. The CDR3 spells CASSRVLAGGGADTQYF. The CDR3 nucleotides read TGCGCCAGCAGCCGCGTTCTAGCGGGAGGTGGAGCAGATACGCAGTATTTT.

This clonotype was counted a few times. V and J are TRBV24-1 and TRBJ2-5; 8 nucleotides align to TRBD1. The CDR3 consists of 16 residues. CDR1 is KGHDR, CDR2 SFDVKD, per germline. Germline trimming cut 2 bases from V and 5 bases from J; bases unmatched to any gene: 9. The CDR3 bases are TGTGCCACCAGTGATTCAAAACCAGGGGGCAGGGAGACCCAGTACTTC. This sequence encodes CATSDSKPGGRETQYF.

This clonotype was observed at least ten times. The J gene is TRBJ1-4, the V gene TRBV12-3 or TRBV12-4; 7 bases align to TRBD1. V was pared by 7 bases and J by 12 bases, with 11 bases of the junction left unmatched. The CDR3 spans 13 residues. The CDR3 reads CASTSGTAVELFF. CDR3 DNA: TGTGCCAGCACTTCCGGGACAGCGGTGGAACTGTTTTTT.

The V gene is TRBV28, the J gene TRBJ2-5; D perhaps matches TRBD1 (5 bases). The CDR3 has 14 residues. Germline V gene sequence: CDR1 MDHEN, CDR2 SYDVKM. The V end was cut by 6 bases, the J end by 4 bases, with 15 bases between. The CDR3 spells CASSTFRGAETQYF. The DNA of the CDR3 is TGTGCCAGCAGCACCTTTAGGGGCGCAGAGACCCAGTACTTC.

This clonotype was seen repeatedly, ten times or more. This rearrangement joins TRBV13 to TRBJ2-1; TRBD1 or TRBD2 may be the D gene (5 bases each). CDR3 size: 16 residues. Trimming stripped 5 bases from V and 7 bases from J, with 21 bases between. From germline, CDR1 is PRHDT and CDR2 FYEKMQ (reference sequence). The CDR3: CASSPSAGRVWNEQFF. CDR3 nucleotide sequence: TGTGCCAGCAGCCCTTCGGCGGGCAGGGTTTGGAATGAGCAGTTCTTC.